This TCR beta chain was obtained from a study of blood T cell repertoires in COVID-19. Looking at the study overall: T cells, B-cell-depleted T cells, or PBMCs provided the cDNA or gDNA that served as material.

Per the germline V gene, CDR1 is LGHNA and CDR2 is YSLEER. The CDR3 loop spans 15 amino acids. V lost 4 bases and J lost 4, with 17 bases in between. Methods used by the authors: Amplification with reference gene primers provided the estimates of nucleated cell counts. Profiling relied on immunoSEQ multiplex PCR, and the TCRdb table lists in-frame clones only, not all of them. V and J calls and clone size are given by that table; D and trimming were obtained from the DNA. The sample consists of under 200,000 clones, about 86% of them appearing once. The sequenced material came from peripheral blood. The chain carries TRBV4-3 and TRBJ2-7; D call uncertain. The clonotype comes from a man aged 45-65 years with active or convalescent COVID-19. The CDR3 nucleotides are TGCGCCAGCAGCCCGAGACTGGGTGGAGCGTACGAGCAGTACTTC. Protein: CASSPRLGGAYEQYF.